Below, 10 T cell receptor beta chains from the same sample are listed, as sequenced in a study of neurological immune-mediated disorders. From the 5' RACE reads, TCRdb called clonotypes with MiXCR, one entry per CDR3 protein. In the table there are approximately 21,000 distinct CDR3 sequences, 6.2% of which are singletons. Sequencing was performed on CD8+ T cells from blood. These receptors all stem from a man aged 18 to 30 in good health.

Many counts were recorded for this clonotype. The genes are TRBV11-2 and TRBJ2-7; tentatively, D is TRBD2 (6 bases). V lost 1 base and J lost 6, with 16 bases in between. The CDR3 totals 15 residues. CDR1 is SGHAT, CDR2 FQNNGV, per germline. The CDR3 DNA follows: TGTGCCAGCAGCTTAGTGCCTAGCGCCCCCGGCGAGCAGTACTTC. It specifies CASSLVPSAPGEQYF.

The chain combines TRBV5-1 with TRBJ2-6; D gene uncertain. The CDR3 consists of 13 residues. Trimming took 0 bases from V and 7 from J, leaving 5 bases between them. Germline CDR1 reads SGHRS; CDR2 reads YFSETQ. In DNA, the CDR3 is TGCGCCAGCAGCTTGGATGGAGCCAACGTCCTGACTTTC. Its protein is CASSLDGANVLTF. The variable domain in full, completed from reference TRBV5-1 and TRBJ2-6, reads KAGVTQTPRYLIKTRGQQVTLSCSPISGHRSVSWYQQTPGQGLQFLFEYFSETQRNKGNFPGRFSGRQFSNSRSEMNVSTLELGDSALYLCASSLDGANVLTFGAGSRLTVL.

This clonotype was detected ten times or more. This chain connects TRBV6-6 to TRBJ2-7; the match to TRBD1 covers 9 bases. The CDR3 spans 17 residues. Trimming cost V 7 bases and J 0 bases; bases outside gene matches: 13. CDR1 is MNHNY and CDR2 is SVGAGI in the germline V gene (reference sequence). As DNA, the CDR3 is TGTGCCAGCAACCTTGGACAGGGGAAGAGGAGCTCCTACGAGCAGTACTTC. Translation: CASNLGQGKRSSYEQYF.

This clonotype was observed at least ten times. The chain carries TRBV7-9 and TRBJ2-6, with D possibly TRBD1 on 5 matching bases. Per germline, CDR1 SEHNR and CDR2 FQNEAQ (reference sequence). V was clipped by 1 base and J by 4 bases, with 11 bases between them. CDR3 size: 16 residues. This CDR3 reads CASSLGLGLGANVLTF. The DNA for the CDR3 is TGTGCCAGCAGCTTAGGGTTGGGGCTCGGGGCCAACGTCCTGACTTTC. The full variable domain, completed using reference TRBV7-9 and TRBJ2-6, is DTGVSQNPRHKITKRGQNVTFRCDPISEHNRLYWYRQTLGQGPEFLTYFQNEAQLEKSRLLSDRFSAERPKGSFSTLEIQRTEQGDSAMYLCASSLGLGLGANVLTFGAGSRLTVL.

This clonotype was detected ten times or more. V gene TRBV13 combines with J gene TRBJ2-6; D is unclear. CDR3 length: 16 amino acids. V gave up 2 bases and J gave up 2 bases, with 10 bases separating them. Looked up from germline, CDR1 is PRHDT and CDR2 is FYEKMQ (reference sequence). The CDR3 region is CASSLIDDAGANVLTF. The CDR3 DNA reads TGTGCCAGCAGCTTAATCGATGACGCTGGGGCCAACGTCCTGACTTTC. The variable domain in full, with the rest retrieved from reference TRBV13 and TRBJ2-6, is AAGVIQSPRHLIKEKRETATLKCYPIPRHDTVYWYQQGPGQDPQFLISFYEKMQSDKGSIPDRFSAQQFSDYHSELNMSSLELGDSALYFCASSLIDDAGANVLTFGAGSRLTVL.

This clonotype has a count of ten or more. This chain connects TRBV7-9 to TRBJ1-5; maybe TRBD1 (6 bases). CDR3 size: 12 residues. The V gene's germline CDR1 is SEHNR and CDR2 FQNEAQ (reference sequence). Trimming pared 3 bases from V and 7 bases from J, leaving 7 bases between. The CDR3 bases are TGTGCCAGCAGCTTGGGGACACAGCCCCAGCATTTT. Translated: CASSLGTQPQHF.

This clonotype is labeled medium-sized. The chain couples TRBV15 to TRBJ1-1, with no clear D. From germline, CDR1 is LNHNV and CDR2 YYDKDF (reference sequence). CDR3 length: 12 residues. The V end was cut by 0 bases, the J end by 7 bases, with 6 bases between. The CDR3 is CATSREGIEAFF. DNA of the CDR3: TGTGCCACCAGCAGAGAGGGGATTGAAGCTTTCTTT.

A word on this clonotype: This clone may be a read error of a much larger clone one base away. The chain carries TRBV7-2 and TRBJ2-3, with D uncertain. This CDR3 comprises 16 residues. In germline, CDR1 is SGHTA, CDR2 FQGNSA. Trimming cost V 1 base and J 2 bases, with 13 bases left between them. CDR3 DNA sequence: TGTGCCAGCAGCTTAGAGAAGCTTATCGCCACAGATACGCAGTATTTT. Translation gives CASSLEKLIATDTQYF.

This clonotype was detected many times. This sequence joins TRBV5-1 and TRBJ1-6, with D perhaps matching TRBD1 (5 bases). CDR3 length: 18 residues. Germline lookup yields CDR1 SGHRS and CDR2 YFSETQ. Trimming took 0 bases from V and 8 from J, leaving 21 bases between them. Here the CDR3 DNA reads TGCGCCAGCAGCTTGGATACAGCAGGGTTGGGGGTTCATTCACCCCTCCACTTT. It yields the protein CASSLDTAGLGVHSPLHF.

This clonotype was seen many times. The chain couples TRBV12-3 or TRBV12-4 to TRBJ1-6; 7 nucleotides agree with TRBD1. This CDR3 spans 15 amino acids. The V and J ends lost 7 bases and 6 bases, in that order; junction bases with no gene match: 9. The CDR3 sequence is CASTPPGQLNSPLHF. The CDR3 DNA is TGTGCCAGCACCCCTCCGGGACAGCTTAATTCACCCCTCCACTTT.